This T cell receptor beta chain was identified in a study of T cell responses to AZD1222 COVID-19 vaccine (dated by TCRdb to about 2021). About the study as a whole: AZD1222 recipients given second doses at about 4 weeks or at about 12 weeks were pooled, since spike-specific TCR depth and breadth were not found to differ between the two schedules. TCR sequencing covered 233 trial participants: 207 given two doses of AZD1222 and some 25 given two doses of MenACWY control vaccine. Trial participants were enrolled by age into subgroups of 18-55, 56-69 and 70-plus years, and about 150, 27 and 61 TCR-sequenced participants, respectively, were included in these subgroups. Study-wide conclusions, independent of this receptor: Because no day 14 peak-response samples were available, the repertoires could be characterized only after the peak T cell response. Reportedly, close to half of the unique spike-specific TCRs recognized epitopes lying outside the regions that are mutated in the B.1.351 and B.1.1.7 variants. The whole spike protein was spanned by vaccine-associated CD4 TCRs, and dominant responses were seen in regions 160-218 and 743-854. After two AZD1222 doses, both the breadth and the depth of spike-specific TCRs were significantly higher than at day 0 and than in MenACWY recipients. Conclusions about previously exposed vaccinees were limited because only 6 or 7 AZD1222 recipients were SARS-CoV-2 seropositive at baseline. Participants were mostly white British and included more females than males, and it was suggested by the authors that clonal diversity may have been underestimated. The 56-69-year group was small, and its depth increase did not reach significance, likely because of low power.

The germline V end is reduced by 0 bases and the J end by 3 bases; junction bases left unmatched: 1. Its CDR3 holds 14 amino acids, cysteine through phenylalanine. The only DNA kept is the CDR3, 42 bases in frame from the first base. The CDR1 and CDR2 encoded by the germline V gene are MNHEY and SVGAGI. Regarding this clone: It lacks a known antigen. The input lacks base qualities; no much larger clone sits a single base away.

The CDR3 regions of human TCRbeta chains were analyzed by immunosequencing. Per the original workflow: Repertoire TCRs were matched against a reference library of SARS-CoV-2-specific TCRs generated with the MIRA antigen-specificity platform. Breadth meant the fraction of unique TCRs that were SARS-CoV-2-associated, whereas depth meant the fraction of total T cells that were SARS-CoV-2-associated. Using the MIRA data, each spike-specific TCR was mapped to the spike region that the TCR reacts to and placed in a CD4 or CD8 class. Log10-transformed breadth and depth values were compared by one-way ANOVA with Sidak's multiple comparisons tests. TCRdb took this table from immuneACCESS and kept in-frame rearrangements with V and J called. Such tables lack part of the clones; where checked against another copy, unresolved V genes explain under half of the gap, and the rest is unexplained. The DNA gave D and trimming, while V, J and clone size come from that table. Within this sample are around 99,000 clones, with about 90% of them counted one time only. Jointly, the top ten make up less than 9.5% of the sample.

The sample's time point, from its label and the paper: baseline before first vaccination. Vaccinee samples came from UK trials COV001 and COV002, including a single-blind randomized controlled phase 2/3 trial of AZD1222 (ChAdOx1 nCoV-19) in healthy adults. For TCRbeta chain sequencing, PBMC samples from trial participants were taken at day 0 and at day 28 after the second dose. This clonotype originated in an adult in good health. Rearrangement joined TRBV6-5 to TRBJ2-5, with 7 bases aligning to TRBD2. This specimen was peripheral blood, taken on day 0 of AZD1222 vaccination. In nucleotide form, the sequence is TGTGCCAGCAGTTACTCGGGGGGGGAAGAGACCCAGTACTTC. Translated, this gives CASSYSGGEETQYF.